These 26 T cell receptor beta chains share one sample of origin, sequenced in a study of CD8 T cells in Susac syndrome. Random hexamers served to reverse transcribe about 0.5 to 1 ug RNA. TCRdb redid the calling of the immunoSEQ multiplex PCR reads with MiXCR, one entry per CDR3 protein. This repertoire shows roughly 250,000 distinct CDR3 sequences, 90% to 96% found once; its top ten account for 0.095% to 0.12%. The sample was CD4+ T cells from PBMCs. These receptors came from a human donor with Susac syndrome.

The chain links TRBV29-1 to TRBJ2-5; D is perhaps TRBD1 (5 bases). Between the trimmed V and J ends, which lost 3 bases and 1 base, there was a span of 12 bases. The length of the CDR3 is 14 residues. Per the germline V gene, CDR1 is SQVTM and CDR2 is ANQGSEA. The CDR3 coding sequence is TGCAGCGTTGACGCCCAGGGCATCCAAGAGACCCAGTACTTC. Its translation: CSVDAQGIQETQYF. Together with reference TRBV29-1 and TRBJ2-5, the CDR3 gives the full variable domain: SAVISQKPSRDICQRGTSLTIQCQVDSQVTMMFWYRQQPGQSLTLIATANQGSEATYESGFVIDKFPISRPNLTFSTLTVSNMSPEDSSIYLCSVDAQGIQETQYFGPGTRLLVL.

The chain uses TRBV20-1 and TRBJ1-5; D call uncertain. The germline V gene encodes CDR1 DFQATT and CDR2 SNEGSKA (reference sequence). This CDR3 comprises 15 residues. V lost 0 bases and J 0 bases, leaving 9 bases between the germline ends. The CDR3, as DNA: TGCAGTGCTAGAGAACTGCGGGATAGCAATCAGCCCCAGCATTTT. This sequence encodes CSARELRDSNQPQHF.

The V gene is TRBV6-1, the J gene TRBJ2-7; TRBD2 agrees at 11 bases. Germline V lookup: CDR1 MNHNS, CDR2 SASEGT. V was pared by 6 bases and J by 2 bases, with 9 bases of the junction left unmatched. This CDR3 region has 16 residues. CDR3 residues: CASSPAGTSGAYEQYF. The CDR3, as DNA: TGTGCCAGCAGCCCCGCCGGGACTAGCGGAGCCTACGAGCAGTACTTC.

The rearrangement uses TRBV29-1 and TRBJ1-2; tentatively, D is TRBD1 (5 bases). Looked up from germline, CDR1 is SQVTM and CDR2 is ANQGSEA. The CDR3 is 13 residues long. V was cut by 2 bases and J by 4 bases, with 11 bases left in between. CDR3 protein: CSVEQGGVYGYTF. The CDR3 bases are TGCAGCGTTGAACAGGGAGGGGTCTATGGCTACACCTTC.

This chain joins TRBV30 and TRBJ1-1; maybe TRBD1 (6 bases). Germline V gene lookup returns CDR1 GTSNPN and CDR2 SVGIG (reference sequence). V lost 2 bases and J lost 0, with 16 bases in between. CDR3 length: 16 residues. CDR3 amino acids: CAWSRLPDSMNTEAFF. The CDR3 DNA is TGTGCCTGGAGTCGTCTACCGGACAGTATGAACACTGAAGCTTTCTTT.

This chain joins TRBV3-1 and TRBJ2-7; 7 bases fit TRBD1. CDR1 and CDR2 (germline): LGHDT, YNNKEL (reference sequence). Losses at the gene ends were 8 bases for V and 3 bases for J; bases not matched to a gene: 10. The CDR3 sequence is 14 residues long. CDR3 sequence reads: CASQSRDRHYEQYF. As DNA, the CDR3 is TGTGCCAGCCAAAGCCGGGACAGACACTACGAGCAGTACTTC.

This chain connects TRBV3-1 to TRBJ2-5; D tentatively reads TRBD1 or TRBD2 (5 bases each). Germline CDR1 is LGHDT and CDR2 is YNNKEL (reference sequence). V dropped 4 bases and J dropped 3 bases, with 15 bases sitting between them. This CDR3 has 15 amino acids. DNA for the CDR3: TGTGCCAGCAGCCCGGGGACCGTCACTGAAGAGACCCAGTACTTC. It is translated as CASSPGTVTEETQYF.

In nucleotides, the CDR3 is TGCAGCGTTGAGGTAGGACAGGGAGAGGCTTTCTTT. The encoded protein is CSVEVGQGEAFF. V is TRBV29-1 and J is TRBJ1-1, with TRBD1 matching 8 bases. The CDR3 consists of 12 residues. Germline values: CDR1 SQVTM, CDR2 ANQGSEA. V dropped 3 bases and J dropped 11; count of bases not matched to a gene: 8.

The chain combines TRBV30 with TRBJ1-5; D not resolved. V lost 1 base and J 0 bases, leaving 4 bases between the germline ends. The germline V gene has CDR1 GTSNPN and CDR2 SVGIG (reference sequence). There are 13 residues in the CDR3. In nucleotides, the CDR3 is TGTGCCTGGAGTGCGGTTAGCAATCAGCCCCAGCATTTT. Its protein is CAWSAVSNQPQHF.

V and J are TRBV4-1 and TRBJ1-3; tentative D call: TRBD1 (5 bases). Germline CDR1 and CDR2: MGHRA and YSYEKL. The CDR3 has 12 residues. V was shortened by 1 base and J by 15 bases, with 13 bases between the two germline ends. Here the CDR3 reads CASSQVVGRRYF. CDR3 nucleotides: TGCGCCAGCAGCCAAGTTGTGGGGCGGCGATATTTT.

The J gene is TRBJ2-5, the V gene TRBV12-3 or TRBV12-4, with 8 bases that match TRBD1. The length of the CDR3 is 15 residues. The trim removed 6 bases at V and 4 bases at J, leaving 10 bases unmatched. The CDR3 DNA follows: TGTGCCAGCAGCCCGTCGGGCAGGGGGCGAGAGACCCAGTACTTC. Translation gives CASSPSGRGRETQYF.

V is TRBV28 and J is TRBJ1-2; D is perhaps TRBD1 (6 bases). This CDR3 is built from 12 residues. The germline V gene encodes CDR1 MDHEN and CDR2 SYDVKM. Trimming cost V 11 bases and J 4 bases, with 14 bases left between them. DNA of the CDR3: TGTGCCGCCGGACAGCGGATCTATGGCTACACCTTC. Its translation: CAAGQRIYGYTF.

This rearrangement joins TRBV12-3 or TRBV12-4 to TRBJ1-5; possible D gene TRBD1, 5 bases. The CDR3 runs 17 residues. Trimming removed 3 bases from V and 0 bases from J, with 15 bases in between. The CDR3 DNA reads TGTGCCAGCAGTTTGGCAGGGAGTCTCGGTAGCAATCAGCCCCAGCATTTT. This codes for CASSLAGSLGSNQPQHF.

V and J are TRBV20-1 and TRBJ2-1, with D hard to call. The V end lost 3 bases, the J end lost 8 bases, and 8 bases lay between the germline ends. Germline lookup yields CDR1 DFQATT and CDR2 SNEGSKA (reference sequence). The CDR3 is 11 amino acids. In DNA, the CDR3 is TGCAGTGCTAGGAGTCGGGATGAGCAGTTCTTC. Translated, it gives CSARSRDEQFF.

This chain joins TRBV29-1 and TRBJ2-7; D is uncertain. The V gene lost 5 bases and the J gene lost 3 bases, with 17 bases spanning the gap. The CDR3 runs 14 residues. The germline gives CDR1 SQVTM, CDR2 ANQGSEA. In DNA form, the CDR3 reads TGCAGCGTTACCCTTCTCGGACGGAGCTACGAGCAGTACTTC. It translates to CSVTLLGRSYEQYF.

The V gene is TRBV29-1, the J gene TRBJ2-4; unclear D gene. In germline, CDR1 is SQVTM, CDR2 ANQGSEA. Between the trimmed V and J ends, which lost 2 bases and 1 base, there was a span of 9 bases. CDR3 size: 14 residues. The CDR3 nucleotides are TGCAGCGTTGAATTTGGTAGCGCCAAAAACATTCAGTACTTC. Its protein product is CSVEFGSAKNIQYF.

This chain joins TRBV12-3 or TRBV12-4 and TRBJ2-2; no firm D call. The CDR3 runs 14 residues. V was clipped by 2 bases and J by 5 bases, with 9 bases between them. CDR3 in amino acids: CASSLLGSTGELFF. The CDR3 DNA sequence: TGTGCCAGCAGTTTACTAGGGTCGACCGGGGAGCTGTTTTTT.

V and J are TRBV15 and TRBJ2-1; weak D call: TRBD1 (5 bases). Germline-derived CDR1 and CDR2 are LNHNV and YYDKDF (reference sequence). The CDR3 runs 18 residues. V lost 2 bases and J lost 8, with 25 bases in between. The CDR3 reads CATSRRGKGARSPDEQFF. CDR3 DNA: TGTGCCACCAGCAGACGAGGAAAAGGGGCCAGGAGCCCAGATGAGCAGTTCTTC.

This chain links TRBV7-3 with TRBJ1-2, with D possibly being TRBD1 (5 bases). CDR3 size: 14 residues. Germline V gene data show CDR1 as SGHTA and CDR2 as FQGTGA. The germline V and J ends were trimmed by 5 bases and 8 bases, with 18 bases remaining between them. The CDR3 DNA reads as TGTGCCAGCAGCCAGTCGGAGGGACTCGGCGGCTACACCTTC. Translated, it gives CASSQSEGLGGYTF.

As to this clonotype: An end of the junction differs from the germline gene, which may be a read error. CDR3 sequence reads: CATLGVAASNTGELFF. CDR3 nucleotides: TGTGCCACCCTTGGGGTAGCGGCCTCGAACACCGGGGAGCTTTTTTTT. The rearrangement uses TRBV15 and TRBJ2-2, with D possibly matching TRBD2 (6 bases). The CDR3 has 16 amino acids. CDR1 and CDR2 from the germline V gene are LNHNV and YYDKDF (reference sequence).

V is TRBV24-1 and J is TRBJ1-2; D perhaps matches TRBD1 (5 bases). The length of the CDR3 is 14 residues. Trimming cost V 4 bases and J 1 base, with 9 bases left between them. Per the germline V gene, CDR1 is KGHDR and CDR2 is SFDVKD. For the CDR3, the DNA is TGTGCCACCAGTGACGGGACCTATAACTATGGCTACACCTTC. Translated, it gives CATSDGTYNYGYTF.

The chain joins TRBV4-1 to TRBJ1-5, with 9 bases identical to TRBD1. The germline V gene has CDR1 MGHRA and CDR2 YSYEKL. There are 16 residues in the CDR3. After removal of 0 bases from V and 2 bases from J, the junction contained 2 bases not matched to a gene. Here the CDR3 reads CASSQEQGARNQPQHF. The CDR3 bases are TGCGCCAGCAGCCAAGAACAGGGGGCTCGCAATCAGCCCCAGCATTTT.

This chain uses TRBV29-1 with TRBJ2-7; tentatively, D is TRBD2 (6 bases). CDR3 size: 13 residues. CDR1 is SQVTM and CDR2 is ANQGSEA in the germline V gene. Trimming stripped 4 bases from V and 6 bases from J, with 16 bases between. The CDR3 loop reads CSVAPGVGSEQYF. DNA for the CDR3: TGCAGCGTTGCCCCGGGGGTGGGCTCCGAGCAGTACTTC.

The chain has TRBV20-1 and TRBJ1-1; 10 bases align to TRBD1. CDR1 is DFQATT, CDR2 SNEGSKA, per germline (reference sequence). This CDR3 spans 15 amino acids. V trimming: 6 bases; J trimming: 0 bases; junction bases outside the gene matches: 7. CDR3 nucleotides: TGCAGTGCAACTAGGGACAGGGGATTGAACACTGAAGCTTTCTTT. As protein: CSATRDRGLNTEAFF.

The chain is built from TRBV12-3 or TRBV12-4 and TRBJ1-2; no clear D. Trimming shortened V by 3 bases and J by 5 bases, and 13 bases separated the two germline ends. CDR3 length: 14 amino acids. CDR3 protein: CASSFDTLSYGYTF. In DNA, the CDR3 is TGTGCCAGCAGTTTTGACACGTTAAGTTATGGCTACACCTTC.

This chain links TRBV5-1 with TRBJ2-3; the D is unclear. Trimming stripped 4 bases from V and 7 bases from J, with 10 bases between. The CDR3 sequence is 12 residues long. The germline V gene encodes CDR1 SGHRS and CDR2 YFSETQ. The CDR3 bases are TGCGCCAGCAGCCACGAACGGAATACGCAGTATTTT. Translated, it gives CASSHERNTQYF.